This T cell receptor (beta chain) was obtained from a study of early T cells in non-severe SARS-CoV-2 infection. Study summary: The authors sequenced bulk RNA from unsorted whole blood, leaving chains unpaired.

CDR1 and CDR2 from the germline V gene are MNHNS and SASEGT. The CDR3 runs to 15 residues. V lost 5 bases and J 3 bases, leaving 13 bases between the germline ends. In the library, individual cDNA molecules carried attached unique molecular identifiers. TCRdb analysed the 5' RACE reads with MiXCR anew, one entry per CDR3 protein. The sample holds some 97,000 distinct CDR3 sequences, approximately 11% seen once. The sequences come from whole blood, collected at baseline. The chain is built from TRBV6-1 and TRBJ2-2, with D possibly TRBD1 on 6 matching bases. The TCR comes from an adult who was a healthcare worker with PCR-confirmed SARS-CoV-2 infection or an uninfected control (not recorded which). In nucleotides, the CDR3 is TGTGCCAGCAGTTCTACAGGGAGTCACACCGGGGAGCTGTTTTTT. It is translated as CASSSTGSHTGELFF.